These 22 T cell receptor beta chains originate from one sample sequenced in a study of PD-1 blockade in classical Hodgkin lymphoma. Time point here: cycle 4 day 1 (C4D1), after more than five weeks of nivolumab. Each patient relapsed following autologous stem cell transplantation, and prior brentuximab vedotin exposure differed. Thawed PBMCs yielded CD4+ T cells through magnetic negative selection. This table comes from immunoSEQ multiplex PCR, and its TCRdb copy is limited to in-frame clones, with some not included. This repertoire shows about 15,000 clones, approximately 84% found once; its top ten account for 1.5% to 2%. The sequencing here drew on CD4+ T cells from blood, taken before the fourth cycle of nivolumab. These receptors were taken from a human donor with classical Hodgkin lymphoma.

This clone is medium-sized. J is TRBJ2-7 and V is TRBV28, with a tentative D call TRBD1 (6 bases). Trimming took off 3 bases at V and 6 bases at J, with 15 bases between the two ends. CDR3 length equals 14 residues. Germline V gives CDR1 MDHEN, CDR2 SYDVKM. The CDR3 DNA reads TGTGCCAGCAGTTTTGGGACAAGAATTTCCGAGCAGTACTTC. It is translated as CASSFGTRISEQYF. Complete variable domain (other parts from reference TRBV28 and TRBJ2-7): DVKVTQSSRYLVKRTGEKVFLECVQDMDHENMFWYRQDPGLGLRLIYFSYDVKMKEKGDIPEGYSVSREKKERFSLILESASTNQTSMYLCASSFGTRISEQYFGPGTRLTVT.

This chain joins TRBV6-1 and TRBJ1-5; 9 bases fit TRBD1. V shed 7 bases, J shed 5 bases, and the junction held 6 bases outside the gene matches. The CDR3 runs to 14 residues. CDR1 is MNHNS, CDR2 SASEGT, per germline. The CDR3 region has the DNA TGTGCCAGCACCGGGACAGGGAGGCATCAGCCCCAGCATTTT. Translated: CASTGTGRHQPQHF.

This chain connects TRBV29-1 to TRBJ1-1; D is ambiguous. CDR1 and CDR2 (germline): SQVTM, ANQGSEA. The V end lost 2 bases, the J end lost 10 bases, and 11 bases lay between the germline ends. This CDR3 has 11 amino acids. The CDR3 sequence is CSVEPQQRAFF. CDR3 DNA sequence: TGCAGCGTTGAACCACAACAACGAGCTTTCTTT.

The CDR3 loop reads CASTLFTGDSYNEQFF. The DNA of the CDR3 is TGTGCCAGCACCCTTTTCACAGGGGACTCCTACAATGAGCAGTTCTTC. The rearrangement joins TRBV7-8 to TRBJ2-1; 7 nucleotides match TRBD1. The germline CDR1 and CDR2 sequences are SGHVS and FQNEAQ. The CDR3 extends over 16 amino acids. The V and J ends lost 7 bases and 0 bases, in that order; junction bases with no gene match: 9.

This clone appeared a single time. This chain links TRBV5-6 with TRBJ2-3; D not certain. Germline assignment: CDR1 SGHDT and CDR2 YYEEEE. The CDR3 is 12 amino acids. The germline V and J ends were trimmed by 4 bases and 4 bases, with 7 bases remaining between them. CDR3 in DNA: TGTGCCAGCAGCCGAACCGCAGATACGCAGTATTTT. The encoded protein is CASSRTADTQYF.

The chain uses TRBV29-1 and TRBJ1-5, with a weak D call TRBD1 (6 bases). Deletions cut 4 bases from V and 4 bases from J, with 14 bases between. Germline V CDR1 and CDR2: SQVTM, ANQGSEA. There are 14 residues in the CDR3. CDR3 region: CSVVSGGGNQPQHF. The DNA of the CDR3 is TGCAGCGTTGTCTCTGGGGGCGGTAATCAGCCCCAGCATTTT.

The CDR3 DNA is TGTGCCAGTAATACACCGGGACAGGGATCAACTAATGAAAAACTGTTTTTT. It is translated as CASNTPGQGSTNEKLFF. V is TRBV19 and J is TRBJ1-4, with 9 bases matching TRBD1. This CDR3 region has 17 residues. Germline lookup yields CDR1 LNHDA and CDR2 SQIVND (reference sequence). Trimming cost V 7 bases and J 0 bases; bases outside gene matches: 9.

The rearrangement uses TRBV6-5 and TRBJ2-5; TRBD2 agrees at 12 bases. Germline V gene sequence: CDR1 MNHEY, CDR2 SVGAGI. J was trimmed by 13 bases and V by 5 bases; bases with no gene match: 8. This CDR3 region has 13 residues. CDR3 sequence (DNA): TGTGCCAGCAGTGGGACTAGCGGGCCCCCTCCGTACTTC. It specifies CASSGTSGPPPYF.

This clone has a handful of counts. CDR3 sequence: CASSSDRGRTEAFF. The CDR3 nucleotides read TGTGCCAGCAGTTCCGACAGGGGGCGGACTGAAGCTTTCTTT. The V and J genes are TRBV14 and TRBJ1-1, with 10 bases matching TRBD1. Losses at the gene ends were 6 bases for V and 5 bases for J; bases not matched to a gene: 6. This CDR3 is 14 amino acids long. Germline CDR1 SGHDN, CDR2 FVKESK.

The chain uses TRBV7-9 and TRBJ1-1; 8 bases are shared with TRBD1. Per the germline V gene, CDR1 is SEHNR and CDR2 is FQNEAQ (reference sequence). The CDR3 is 14 amino acids. V trimming: 3 bases; J trimming: 8 bases; junction bases outside the gene matches: 8. The CDR3 loop is CASSLQGALAEAFF. The CDR3 coding sequence is TGTGCCAGCAGCTTGCAGGGGGCTCTAGCCGAAGCTTTCTTT.

V and J are TRBV6-5 and TRBJ2-7, with 8 nucleotides matching TRBD1. Germline loops: CDR1 MNHEY, CDR2 SVGAGI. After removal of 6 bases from V and 1 base from J, the junction contained 2 bases not matched to a gene. The CDR3 is 13 amino acids. CDR3 DNA: TGTGCCAGCAGGAACAGGGGGTCCTACGAGCAGTACTTC. Translated, it gives CASRNRGSYEQYF.

The CDR3 DNA sequence: TGTGCCAGCAGCGTAGGACAGGGGGGTGGCTATGGCTACACCTTC. Its protein product is CASSVGQGGGYGYTF. The V gene is TRBV7-2, the J gene TRBJ1-2, with TRBD1 matching 10 bases. CDR3 length: 15 residues. Trimming cost V 5 bases and J 4 bases; bases outside gene matches: 7. Germline CDR1 SGHTA, CDR2 FQGNSA.

The chain links TRBV5-1 to TRBJ1-5; 9 bases match TRBD1. From germline, CDR1 is SGHRS and CDR2 YFSETQ. The V and J ends lost 4 bases and 6 bases, in that order; junction bases with no gene match: 5. The length of the CDR3 is 14 residues. This CDR3 is CASSPGQGIQPQHF. CDR3 DNA sequence: TGCGCCAGCAGCCCGGGACAGGGAATTCAGCCCCAGCATTTT.

The chain employs TRBV18 and TRBJ2-3; D is possibly TRBD2 (5 bases). V shed 3 bases and J shed 1 base, with 8 bases lying between them. This CDR3 has 14 residues. The germline V gene encodes CDR1 KGHSH and CDR2 LQKENI. DNA for the CDR3: TGTGCCAGCTCACCCGATAGCGGCACAGATACGCAGTATTTT. Residues: CASSPDSGTDTQYF.

The V and J genes are TRBV6-6 and TRBJ2-2; the D gene is possibly TRBD1 (5 bases). The CDR3 covers 14 residues. The V end lost 4 bases, the J end lost 3 bases, and 9 bases lay between the germline ends. Germline CDR1 and CDR2: MNHNY and SVGAGI (reference sequence). CDR3 sequence reads: CASSSWGDTGELFF. The CDR3 DNA reads TGTGCCAGCAGTTCGTGGGGCGACACCGGGGAGCTGTTTTTT.

J is TRBJ1-2 and V is TRBV6-5, with TRBD1 matching over 10 bases. The germline V gene encodes CDR1 MNHEY and CDR2 SVGAGI. V lost 0 bases to trimming and J lost 4 bases; unmatched junction nucleotides: 5. The CDR3 runs to 16 residues. The CDR3 loop reads CASSYSPGQGLYGYTF. The DNA of the CDR3 is TGTGCCAGCAGTTACTCCCCGGGACAGGGGCTCTATGGCTACACCTTC.

The rearrangement joins TRBV7-9 to TRBJ2-5, with D perhaps TRBD1 or TRBD2 (5 bases each). The CDR3 spans 15 residues. Trimming removed 2 bases from V and 5 bases from J, with 15 bases in between. Per germline, CDR1 SEHNR and CDR2 FQNEAQ (reference sequence). CDR3 protein: CASSLYQGVGETQYF. The CDR3, as DNA: TGTGCCAGCAGCTTATACCAGGGAGTTGGGGAGACCCAGTACTTC. The full variable domain, rest sourced from reference TRBV7-9 and TRBJ2-5, is DTGVSQNPRHKITKRGQNVTFRCDPISEHNRLYWYRQTLGQGPEFLTYFQNEAQLEKSRLLSDRFSAERPKGSFSTLEIQRTEQGDSAMYLCASSLYQGVGETQYFGPGTRLLVL.

The CDR3 protein is CASSLARWTSDSTDTQYF. CDR3 DNA sequence: TGTGCCAGCAGCCTCGCCCGCTGGACTAGCGATAGCACAGATACGCAGTATTTT. J is TRBJ2-3 and V is TRBV13; 9 positions agree with TRBD2. V was pared by 5 bases and J by 0 bases, with 12 bases of the junction left unmatched. Germline V gene sequence: CDR1 PRHDT, CDR2 FYEKMQ (reference sequence). This CDR3 has 18 residues.

J is TRBJ2-3 and V is TRBV5-1, with TRBD2 as a possible D gene (5 bases). The germline V gene encodes CDR1 SGHRS and CDR2 YFSETQ. V was pared by 3 bases and J by 2 bases, with 10 bases between. This CDR3 has 14 amino acids. The CDR3 bases are TGCGCCAGCAGCTATAGCGAGAACACAGATACGCAGTATTTT. The encoded protein is CASSYSENTDTQYF.

The CDR3 spells CASSAVSGTRGSGYTF. The CDR3 DNA reads as TGTGCCAGCAGCGCCGTCTCCGGGACAAGAGGCAGTGGCTACACCTTC. The chain has TRBV9 and TRBJ1-2; tentatively, D is TRBD1 (6 bases). Germline values: CDR1 SGDLS, CDR2 YYNGEE. V lost 3 bases and J lost 7, with 22 bases in between. The CDR3 spans 16 residues.

The chain combines TRBV19 with TRBJ2-2, with 8 bases lining up with TRBD2. Germline V gene lookup returns CDR1 LNHDA and CDR2 SQIVND (reference sequence). The ends lost 6 bases at V and 0 bases at J; junction bases unmatched: 3. This CDR3 comprises 15 residues. The CDR3 coding sequence is TGTGCCAGTAGGGGACTAGGGACGAACACCGGGGAGCTGTTTTTT. Amino acids: CASRGLGTNTGELFF.

The rearrangement uses TRBV5-1 and TRBJ2-7; D gene uncertain. Deletions cut 0 bases from V and 3 bases from J, with 7 bases between. The CDR3 extends over 13 amino acids. Germline lookup yields CDR1 SGHRS and CDR2 YFSETQ. CDR3 DNA sequence: TGCGCCAGCAGCTTGGCCACGGGCTACGAGCAGTACTTC. Its translation: CASSLATGYEQYF. Looking up the rest from reference TRBV5-1 and TRBJ2-7 gives the full variable domain: KAGVTQTPRYLIKTRGQQVTLSCSPISGHRSVSWYQQTPGQGLQFLFEYFSETQRNKGNFPGRFSGRQFSNSRSEMNVSTLELGDSALYLCASSLATGYEQYFGPGTRLTVT.